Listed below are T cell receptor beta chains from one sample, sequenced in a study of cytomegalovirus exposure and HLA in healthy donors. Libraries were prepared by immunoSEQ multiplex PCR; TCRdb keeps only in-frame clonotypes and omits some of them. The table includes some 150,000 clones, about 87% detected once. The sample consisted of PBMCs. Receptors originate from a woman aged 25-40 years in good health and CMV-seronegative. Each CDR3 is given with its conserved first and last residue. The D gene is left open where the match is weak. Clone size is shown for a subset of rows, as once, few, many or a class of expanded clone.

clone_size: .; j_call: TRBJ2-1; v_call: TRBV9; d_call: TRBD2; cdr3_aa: CASSVGAGAIRRMYNEQFF; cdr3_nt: TGTGCCAGCAGCGTAGGAGCGGGAGCTATACGAAGGATGTACAATGAGCAGTTCTTC
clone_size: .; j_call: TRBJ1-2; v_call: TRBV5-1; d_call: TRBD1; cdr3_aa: CASSPGQMGSAGYTF; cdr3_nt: TGCGCCAGCAGCCCGGGACAGATGGGTTCGGCTGGCTACACCTTC
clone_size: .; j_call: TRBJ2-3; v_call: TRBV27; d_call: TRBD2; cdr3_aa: CASSWLAGGLDTQYF; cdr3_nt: TGTGCCAGCAGTTGGCTAGCGGGAGGACTGGATACGCAGTATTTT
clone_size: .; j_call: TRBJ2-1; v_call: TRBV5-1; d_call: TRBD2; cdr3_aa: CASSWGLAGGPGNEQFF; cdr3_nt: TGCGCCAGCAGTTGGGGACTAGCGGGAGGGCCGGGGAATGAGCAGTTCTTC
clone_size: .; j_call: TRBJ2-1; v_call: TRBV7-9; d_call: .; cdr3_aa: CASSPTPGVQFF; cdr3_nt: TGTGCCAGCAGCCCCACGCCAGGGGTACAGTTCTTC
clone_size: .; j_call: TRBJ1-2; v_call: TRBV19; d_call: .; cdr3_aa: CASRQTRAGRIDGYTF; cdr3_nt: TGTGCCAGTAGACAAACAAGGGCAGGGCGGATCGATGGCTACACCTTC
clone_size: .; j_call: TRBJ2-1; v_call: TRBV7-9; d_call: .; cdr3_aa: CASSLVTRDNEQFF; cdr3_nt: TGTGCCAGCAGCTTAGTAACCCGGGACAATGAGCAGTTCTTC
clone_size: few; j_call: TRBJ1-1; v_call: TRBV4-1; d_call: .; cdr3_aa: CASSQEHGGYTEAFF; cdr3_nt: TGCGCCAGCAGCCAAGAACACGGGGGTTACACTGAAGCTTTCTTT
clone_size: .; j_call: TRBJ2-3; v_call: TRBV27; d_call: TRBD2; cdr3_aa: CASSSPHSGGAGDTQYF; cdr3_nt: TGTGCCAGCAGTTCGCCCCACAGCGGGGGGGCGGGAGATACGCAGTATTTT
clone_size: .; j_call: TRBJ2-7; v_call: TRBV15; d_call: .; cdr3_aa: CATSREQDAYEQYF; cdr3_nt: TGTGCCACCAGCAGAGAGCAGGATGCCTACGAGCAGTACTTC
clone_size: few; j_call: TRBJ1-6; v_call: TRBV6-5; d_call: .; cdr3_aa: CASTVTGHDSPLHF; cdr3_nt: TGTGCCAGCACCGTTACAGGCCATGATTCACCCCTCCACTTT
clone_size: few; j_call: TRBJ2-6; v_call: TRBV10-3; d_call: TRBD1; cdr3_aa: CAISGQGIHSGANVLTF; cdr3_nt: TGTGCCATCAGCGGACAGGGAATCCACTCTGGGGCCAACGTCCTGACTTTC
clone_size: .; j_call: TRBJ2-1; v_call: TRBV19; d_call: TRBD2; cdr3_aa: CASSIGRGAYNEQFF; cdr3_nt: TGTGCCAGTAGTATTGGGCGGGGGGCCTACAATGAGCAGTTCTTC
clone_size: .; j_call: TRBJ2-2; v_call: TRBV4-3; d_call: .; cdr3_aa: CASSPRWFTLNTGELFF; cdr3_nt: TGCGCCAGCAGCCCCCGTTGGTTCACCCTAAACACCGGGGAGCTGTTTTTT
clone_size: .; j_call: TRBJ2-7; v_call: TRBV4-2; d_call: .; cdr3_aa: CASSQDPDSTGGSYEQYF; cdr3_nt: TGTGCCAGCAGCCAAGATCCGGACAGCACTGGGGGATCTTACGAGCAGTACTTC
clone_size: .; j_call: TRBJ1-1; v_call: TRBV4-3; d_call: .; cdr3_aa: CASSQGTAHTEAFF; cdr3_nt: TGCGCCAGCAGCCAAGGGACAGCGCACACTGAAGCTTTCTTT
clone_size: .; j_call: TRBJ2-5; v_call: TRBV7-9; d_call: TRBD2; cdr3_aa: CASSGRGRLAGKETQYF; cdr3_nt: TGTGCCAGCAGCGGGCGGGGCCGACTAGCGGGAAAAGAGACCCAGTACTTC
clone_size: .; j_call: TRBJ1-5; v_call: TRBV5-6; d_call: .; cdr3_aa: CASSHNRNRDMDQPQHF; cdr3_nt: TGTGCCAGCAGCCATAACCGAAACAGGGATATGGATCAGCCCCAGCATTTT